What follows describes a single T cell receptor (beta chain). This sample was included in a study of blood T cell repertoires in COVID-19. On the study more broadly: Samples came from the United States, Italy and Spain, spanning acute and convalescent COVID-19.

Original processing methods: From reference gene primer amplification, estimates of nucleated cell counts were derived. Assay used: immunoSEQ multiplex PCR; TCRdb lists only in-frame clones, some missing. V, J and clone size derive from that table, while D and trimming were established from the DNA sequence. Of around 380,000 clones detected, over 65% appear once; the ten largest clones hold more than 1%. Germline-derived CDR1 and CDR2 are WNHNN and SYGVQD (reference sequence). J lost 9 bases, V lost 2 bases, and 4 bases had no gene match. This CDR3 comprises 15 residues. This sequence was found in a human donor with acute or convalescent COVID-19. The donor label of this sample is uncertain. V and J are TRBV10-1 and TRBJ2-1; 13 bases align to TRBD2. Material for sequencing was peripheral blood. The CDR3 coding sequence is TGCGCCAGCAGTGAGGGACTAGCGGGAGTACGTGAGCAGTTCTTC. Amino acids: CASSEGLAGVREQFF.